The 22 T cell receptor beta chains below all came from one sample that was sequenced in a study of early T cells in non-severe SARS-CoV-2 infection. TCRdb analysed the 5' RACE reads with MiXCR anew, one entry per CDR3 protein. The table lists around 35,000 distinct CDR3 sequences, around 5.7% of them singletons. The sequenced material came from whole blood. The source of these receptors is an adult who was a healthcare worker with PCR-confirmed SARS-CoV-2 infection or an uninfected control (not recorded which).

The gene calls are TRBV20-1 and TRBJ1-6, with TRBD1 as a possible D gene (5 bases). Germline values: CDR1 DFQATT, CDR2 SNEGSKA (reference sequence). The V end was cut by 1 base, the J end by 1 base, with 8 bases between. The CDR3 contains 15 residues. The CDR3 here is CSARARASYNSPLHF. In DNA form, the CDR3 reads TGCAGTGCTAGAGCCAGGGCGTCCTATAATTCACCCCTCCACTTT.

This clonotype has at least ten counts. The genes are TRBV4-3 and TRBJ2-2; no firm D call. Trimming removed 1 base from V and 6 bases from J, with 6 bases in between. The length of the CDR3 is 13 residues. Germline V gene data show CDR1 as LGHNA and CDR2 as YSLEER. The CDR3 DNA reads as TGCGCCAGCAGCCAAGCGCGGTCCGGGGAGCTGTTTTTT. It yields the protein CASSQARSGELFF.

This clonotype was observed at least ten times. V is TRBV5-1 and J is TRBJ1-2, with TRBD1 as a possible D gene (5 bases). This CDR3 is built from 13 residues. Per the germline V gene, CDR1 is SGHRS and CDR2 is YFSETQ. Deletions cut 4 bases from V and 8 bases from J, with 15 bases between. In DNA form, the CDR3 reads TGCGCCAGCAGCCAGGGAAACGTAGGCGGCTACACCTTC. Protein product: CASSQGNVGGYTF.

The genes are TRBV28 and TRBJ2-1; the D gene is possibly TRBD2 (6 bases). CDR1 and CDR2 from the germline V gene are MDHEN and SYDVKM. The CDR3 is 14 residues long. V lost 2 bases to trimming and J lost 7 bases, with 12 bases between them. The CDR3 region is CASSLKGSGNEQFF. The CDR3 nucleotides read TGTGCCAGCAGTTTAAAGGGGAGCGGGAATGAGCAGTTCTTC.

In its sample, this clonotype was seen many times. CDR3 DNA sequence: TGTGCCAGCAGCCAACAGGGTTCAAATCAGCCCCAGCATTTT. This gives the protein CASSQQGSNQPQHF. This chain connects TRBV4-2 to TRBJ1-5; possibly TRBD1 for D (5 bases). CDR3 size: 14 residues. The germline V gene has CDR1 LGHNA and CDR2 YNFKEQ. Trimming took 2 bases from V and 4 from J, leaving 9 bases between them.

This clonotype was observed at least ten times. The chain links TRBV6-4 to TRBJ2-1; 12 bases map to TRBD2. The CDR3 consists of 14 residues. Germline V gene lookup returns CDR1 MRHNA and CDR2 SNTAGT. V lost 5 bases and J lost 6; bases outside the gene matches: 2. The CDR3 DNA sequence: TGTGCCAGCAGTCTGACTAGCGGGAGCAATGAGCAGTTCTTC. This codes for CASSLTSGSNEQFF.

This clonotype was detected many times. The chain joins TRBV5-6 to TRBJ2-1; TRBD1 matches at 7 bases. CDR1 and CDR2 from the germline V gene are SGHDT and YYEEEE. V lost 4 bases, J lost 2 bases, and 12 bases stayed unmatched. This CDR3 is built from 17 residues. The CDR3 region has the DNA TGTGCCAGCAGCACTGGGGTGCCAGGGGGTGCCTACAATGAGCAGTTCTTC. It encodes CASSTGVPGGAYNEQFF.

The rearrangement links TRBV5-6 to TRBJ2-1; D is uncertain. The germline CDR1 and CDR2 sequences are SGHDT and YYEEEE. Trimming left V 2 bases short and J 1 base short, with 7 bases between. The CDR3 loop spans 14 amino acids. CDR3 loop: CASSFGLSYNEQFF. In DNA, the CDR3 is TGTGCCAGCAGCTTCGGCCTTTCCTACAATGAGCAGTTCTTC.

The J gene is TRBJ1-2, the V gene TRBV12-3 or TRBV12-4, with 7 bases identical to TRBD1. The CDR3 extends over 14 amino acids. J lost 3 bases, V lost 4 bases, and 5 bases had no gene match. The CDR3 spells CASSSPDRDYGYTF. In DNA form, the CDR3 reads TGTGCCAGCAGTTCCCCCGACAGGGACTATGGCTACACCTTC.

This clonotype was detected many times. V and J are TRBV4-1 and TRBJ1-1; the D is unclear. Trimming took off 2 bases at V and 8 bases at J, with 18 bases between the two ends. Looked up from germline, CDR1 is MGHRA and CDR2 is YSYEKL. The CDR3 is 15 amino acids. In nucleotides, the CDR3 is TGCGCCAGCAGCCAACAAGTTCTAAACCCAGGAGAAGCTTTCTTT. Translation gives CASSQQVLNPGEAFF.

This clonotype has at least ten counts. The V call is TRBV19, the J call TRBJ1-3; D is uncertain. The CDR3 runs to 14 residues. Between the trimmed V and J ends, which lost 11 bases and 0 bases, there was a span of 14 bases. Germline CDR1 and CDR2: LNHDA and SQIVND (reference sequence). Here the CDR3 reads CAAEGLDSGNTIYF. The CDR3 region has the DNA TGTGCCGCCGAGGGATTAGACTCTGGAAACACCATATATTTT.

This clonotype was detected many times. The junction does not match germline at one end; this may be a read error. The V gene is TRBV7-7, the J gene TRBJ1-5, with D uncertain. CDR1 is SSHAT and CDR2 is FNYEAQ in the germline V gene (reference sequence). The CDR3 totals 13 residues. CDR3 in DNA: TGTGCTAGCAGCTTAGCGGTGGATCAGCCCCAGCATTTT. This translates into CASSLAVDQPQHF.

The chain uses TRBV4-1 and TRBJ2-5, with TRBD1 matching over 9 bases. V shed 1 base and J 3 bases; nucleotides not matched to a gene: 3. The germline V gene encodes CDR1 MGHRA and CDR2 YSYEKL. This CDR3 has 15 amino acids. CDR3 sequence reads: CASSQAWTGEETQYF. CDR3 DNA: TGCGCCAGCAGCCAAGCATGGACAGGGGAAGAGACCCAGTACTTC.

With regard to this clonotype: Possible read error: a much larger clone is one base away. V usage is TRBV18 and J usage is TRBJ1-1; D not resolved. CDR1 and CDR2 (germline): KGHSH, LQKENI. The CDR3 contains 13 residues. DNA for the CDR3: TGTGCCAGCTCACCTAGCGGTAACACTGAAGCTTTATTT. Its protein is CASSPSGNTEALF.

The sample holds many counts of this clonotype. The V call is TRBV20-1, the J call TRBJ2-7; D gene uncertain. Germline V gives CDR1 DFQATT, CDR2 SNEGSKA (reference sequence). The length of the CDR3 is 13 residues. Between the trimmed V and J ends, which lost 6 bases and 5 bases, there was a span of 17 bases. The CDR3 here is CSAPTRRFNEQYF. CDR3 DNA sequence: TGCAGTGCCCCCACCCGGCGATTTAACGAGCAGTACTTC.

At least ten counts were recorded for this clonotype. CDR3 sequence: CASSFGTGGYEQYF. The CDR3 nucleotides are TGTGCCAGCAGTTTTGGGACAGGGGGCTACGAGCAGTACTTC. This chain joins TRBV28 and TRBJ2-7; TRBD1 aligns across 11 bases. This CDR3 is 14 amino acids long. In germline, CDR1 is MDHEN, CDR2 SYDVKM. V shed 3 bases, J shed 3 bases, and the junction held 1 base outside the gene matches.

The sample holds many counts of this clonotype. The chain uses TRBV10-2 and TRBJ1-2; 7 nucleotides line up with TRBD1. Germline values: CDR1 WSHSY, CDR2 SAAADI. V lost 3 bases, J lost 8 bases, and 3 bases stayed unmatched. The CDR3 consists of 12 residues. The CDR3: CASSEGGEGYTF. The CDR3 DNA reads TGCGCCAGCAGTGAAGGGGGCGAAGGCTACACCTTC.

This clonotype was picked up many times. V gene TRBV6-1 combines with J gene TRBJ1-2, with unresolved D. This CDR3 region has 15 residues. Trimming shortened V by 2 bases and J by 3 bases, and 13 bases separated the two germline ends. The germline V gene encodes CDR1 MNHNS and CDR2 SASEGT. CDR3: CASSEPARTYYGYTF. The CDR3 DNA reads as TGTGCCAGCAGTGAACCGGCACGCACGTACTATGGCTACACCTTC.

This clonotype showed up many times. The gene calls are TRBV12-3 or TRBV12-4 and TRBJ2-3; no firm D call. The CDR3 extends over 13 amino acids. Trimming left V 5 bases short and J 3 bases short, with 9 bases between. The CDR3 loop is CASSLVQTDTQYF. The CDR3 coding sequence is TGTGCCAGCAGTCTCGTGCAGACAGATACGCAGTATTTT.

The gene calls are TRBV14 and TRBJ2-1; D not certain. Germline assignment: CDR1 SGHDN and CDR2 FVKESK. Trimming cost V 0 bases and J 9 bases, with 9 bases left between them. The length of the CDR3 is 13 residues. The CDR3 is CASSQDRVSEQFF. The DNA of the CDR3 is TGTGCCAGCAGCCAAGATAGAGTTTCTGAGCAGTTCTTC.

This clonotype occurred many times. The chain is built from TRBV27 and TRBJ1-5; 9 nucleotides line up with TRBD1. This CDR3 comprises 14 residues. With 2 bases clipped from V and 7 bases from J, the junction kept 3 bases outside the gene matches. Germline CDR1 is MNHEY and CDR2 is SMNVEV (reference sequence). The CDR3 loop reads CASSLNRGRQPQHF. As DNA, the CDR3 is TGTGCCAGCAGTTTAAACAGGGGGCGGCAGCCCCAGCATTTT.

Ten or more counts support this clonotype. The chain recombines TRBV4-3 with TRBJ2-5; weak D call: TRBD1 (7 bases). V dropped 6 bases and J dropped 0 bases, with 14 bases sitting between them. The germline gives CDR1 LGHNA, CDR2 YSLEER. CDR3 size: 15 residues. In DNA form, the CDR3 reads TGCGCCAGCAGAACTGACAGGGAGGACCAAGAGACCCAGTACTTC. This codes for CASRTDREDQETQYF.